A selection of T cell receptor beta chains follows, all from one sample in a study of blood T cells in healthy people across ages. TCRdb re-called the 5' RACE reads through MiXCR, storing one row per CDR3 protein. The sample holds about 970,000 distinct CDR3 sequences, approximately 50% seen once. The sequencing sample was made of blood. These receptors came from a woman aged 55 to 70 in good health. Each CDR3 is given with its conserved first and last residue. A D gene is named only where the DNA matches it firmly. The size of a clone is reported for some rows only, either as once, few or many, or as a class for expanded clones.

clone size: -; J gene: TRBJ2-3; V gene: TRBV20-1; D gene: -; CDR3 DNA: TGCAGTGCTAGAAACGTGCGGAGTGAGGTAGATACGCAGTATTTT; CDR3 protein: CSARNVRSEVDTQYF
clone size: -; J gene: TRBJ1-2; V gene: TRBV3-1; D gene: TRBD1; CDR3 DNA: TGTGCCAGCAGCCAAGTTGGGACAGGGCTTGGTGGCTACACCTTC; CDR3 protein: CASSQVGTGLGGYTF
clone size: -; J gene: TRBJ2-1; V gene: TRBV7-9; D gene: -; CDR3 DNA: TGTGCCAGCAGCGATAGTTATGAGCAGTTCTTC; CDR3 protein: CASSDSYEQFF
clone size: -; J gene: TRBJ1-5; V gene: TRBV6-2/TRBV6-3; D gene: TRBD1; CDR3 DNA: TGTGCCAGCAGTCAGAAACAGGGGGTGGGAATCGGCAATCAGCCCCAGCATTTT; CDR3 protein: CASSQKQGVGIGNQPQHF
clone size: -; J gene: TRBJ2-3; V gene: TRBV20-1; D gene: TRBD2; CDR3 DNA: TGCAGTGCCGAGCCCGGAGCGGGAGAAGATACGCAGTATTTT; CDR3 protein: CSAEPGAGEDTQYF
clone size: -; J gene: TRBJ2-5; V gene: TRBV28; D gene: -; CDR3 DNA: TGTGCCAGCAGTTTAGAAGCCCCCGTCCAGACCCAGTACTTC; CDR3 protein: CASSLEAPVQTQYF
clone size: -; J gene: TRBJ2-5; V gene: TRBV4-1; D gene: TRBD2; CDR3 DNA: TGCGCCAGCAGCCAACCTACTAGCGGGAGGGCTTGGGAGACCCAGTACTTC; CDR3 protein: CASSQPTSGRAWETQYF
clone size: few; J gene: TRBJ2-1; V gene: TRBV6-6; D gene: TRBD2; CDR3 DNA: TGTGCCAGCAGTACCGGGACTAGCGGGGGGAGGGGTGAGCAGTTCTTC; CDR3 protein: CASSTGTSGGRGEQFF
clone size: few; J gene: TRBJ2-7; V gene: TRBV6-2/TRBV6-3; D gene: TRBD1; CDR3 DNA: TGTGCCAGCAGTCCCCCAAGGGGGCGGACGGTCTCCTACGAGCAGTACTTC; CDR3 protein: CASSPPRGRTVSYEQYF
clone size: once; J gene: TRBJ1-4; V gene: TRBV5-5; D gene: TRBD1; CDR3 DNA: TGTGCCAGCGGAAACCATGGACAGGGTATCGGAAAACTGTTTTTT; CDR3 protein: CASGNHGQGIGKLFF
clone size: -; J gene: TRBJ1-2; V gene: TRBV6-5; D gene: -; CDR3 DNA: TGTGCCAGCAGTTCCCGGGCGACCAAACAGGGCGTTGGCTATGGCTACACCTTC; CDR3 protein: CASSSRATKQGVGYGYTF
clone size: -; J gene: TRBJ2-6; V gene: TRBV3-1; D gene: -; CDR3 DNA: TGTGCCAGCAGCCAAGAGTGGGGAGCGTACTCTGGGGCCAACGTCCTGACTTTC; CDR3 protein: CASSQEWGAYSGANVLTF
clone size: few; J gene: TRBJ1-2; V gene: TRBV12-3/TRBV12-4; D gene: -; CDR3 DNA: TGTGCCAGCAGTCCCTTTGCAGGGGCTAACTATGGCTACACCTTC; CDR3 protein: CASSPFAGANYGYTF
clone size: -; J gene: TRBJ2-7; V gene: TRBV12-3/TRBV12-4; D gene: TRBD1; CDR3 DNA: TGTGCCAGCAGACCGGACAGGGGGTTTGGCTACGAGCAGTACTTC; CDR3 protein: CASRPDRGFGYEQYF
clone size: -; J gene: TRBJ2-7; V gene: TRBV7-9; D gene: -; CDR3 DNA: TGTGCCAGCAGCTCGGCGGGCAGGGATGGCGAGCAGTACTTC; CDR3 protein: CASSSAGRDGEQYF
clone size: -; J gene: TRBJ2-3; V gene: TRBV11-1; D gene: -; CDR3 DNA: TGTGCCAGCAGCTCCCTACTAGTCCTCCCAGATACGCAGTATTTT; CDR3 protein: CASSSLLVLPDTQYF
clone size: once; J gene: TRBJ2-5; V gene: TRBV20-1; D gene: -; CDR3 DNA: TGCAGTGCTAGACCCGGTACTGGGACCCAGTACTTC; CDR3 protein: CSARPGTGTQYF
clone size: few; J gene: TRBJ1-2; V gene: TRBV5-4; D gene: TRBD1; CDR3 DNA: TGTGCCAGCAGCCCACGGGACAGCCCCAGAGATGGCTACACCTTC; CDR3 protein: CASSPRDSPRDGYTF